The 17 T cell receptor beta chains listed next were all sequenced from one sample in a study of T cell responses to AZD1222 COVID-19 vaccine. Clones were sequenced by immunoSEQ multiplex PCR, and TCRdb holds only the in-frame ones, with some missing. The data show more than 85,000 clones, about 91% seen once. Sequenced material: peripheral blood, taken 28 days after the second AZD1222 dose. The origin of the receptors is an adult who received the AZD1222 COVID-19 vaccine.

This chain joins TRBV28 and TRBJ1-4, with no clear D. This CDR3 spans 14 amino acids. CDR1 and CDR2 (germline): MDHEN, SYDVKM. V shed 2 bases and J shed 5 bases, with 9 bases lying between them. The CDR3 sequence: CASSLGRSNEKLFF. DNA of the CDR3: TGTGCCAGCAGTTTAGGACGGAGCAATGAAAAACTGTTTTTT.

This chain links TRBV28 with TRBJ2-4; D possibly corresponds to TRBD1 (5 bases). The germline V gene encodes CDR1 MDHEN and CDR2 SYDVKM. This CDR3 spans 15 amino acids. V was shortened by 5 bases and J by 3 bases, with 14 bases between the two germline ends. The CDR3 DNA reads TGTGCCAGCAGTCCCCTCGACAGAGACAAAAACATTCAGTACTTC. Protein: CASSPLDRDKNIQYF. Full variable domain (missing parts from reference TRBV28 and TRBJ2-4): DVKVTQSSRYLVKRTGEKVFLECVQDMDHENMFWYRQDPGLGLRLIYFSYDVKMKEKGDIPEGYSVSREKKERFSLILESASTNQTSMYLCASSPLDRDKNIQYFGAGTRLSVL.

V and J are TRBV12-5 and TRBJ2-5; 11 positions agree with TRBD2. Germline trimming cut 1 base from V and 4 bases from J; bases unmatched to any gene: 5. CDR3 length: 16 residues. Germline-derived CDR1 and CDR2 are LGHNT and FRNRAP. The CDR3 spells CASGLELAGGSETQYF. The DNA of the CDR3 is TGTGCTAGTGGTTTGGAGCTAGCGGGAGGATCAGAGACCCAGTACTTC.

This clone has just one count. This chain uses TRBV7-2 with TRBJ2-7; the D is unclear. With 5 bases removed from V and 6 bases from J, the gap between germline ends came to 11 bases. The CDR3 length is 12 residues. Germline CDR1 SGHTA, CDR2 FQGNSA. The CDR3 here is CASSPPLGEQYF. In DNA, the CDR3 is TGTGCCAGCAGCCCCCCGCTAGGCGAGCAGTACTTC.

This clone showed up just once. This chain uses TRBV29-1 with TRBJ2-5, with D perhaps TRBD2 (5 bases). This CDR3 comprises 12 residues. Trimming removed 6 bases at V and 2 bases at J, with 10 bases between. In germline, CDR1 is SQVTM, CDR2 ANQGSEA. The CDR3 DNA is TGCAGCGTAGAGGGCCAGCAAGAGACCCAGTACTTC. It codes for CSVEGQQETQYF.

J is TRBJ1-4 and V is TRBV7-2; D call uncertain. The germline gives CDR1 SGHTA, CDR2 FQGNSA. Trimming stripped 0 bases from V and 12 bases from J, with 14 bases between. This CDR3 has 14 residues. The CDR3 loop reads CASSLAWGAGQLFF. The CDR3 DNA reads TGTGCCAGCAGCTTAGCATGGGGAGCTGGTCAACTGTTTTTT.

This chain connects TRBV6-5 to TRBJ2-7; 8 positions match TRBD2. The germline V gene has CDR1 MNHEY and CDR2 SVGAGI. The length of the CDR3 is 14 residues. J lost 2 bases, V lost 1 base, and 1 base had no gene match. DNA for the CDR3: TGTGCCAGCAGTTACTATAGCGGGACCTACGAGCAGTACTTC. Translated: CASSYYSGTYEQYF.

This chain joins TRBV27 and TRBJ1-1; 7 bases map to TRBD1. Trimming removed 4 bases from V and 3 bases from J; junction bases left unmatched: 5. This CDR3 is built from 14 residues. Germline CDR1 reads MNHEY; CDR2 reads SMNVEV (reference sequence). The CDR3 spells CASSWDSLDTEAFF. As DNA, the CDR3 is TGTGCCAGCAGTTGGGACAGCCTTGACACTGAAGCTTTCTTT.

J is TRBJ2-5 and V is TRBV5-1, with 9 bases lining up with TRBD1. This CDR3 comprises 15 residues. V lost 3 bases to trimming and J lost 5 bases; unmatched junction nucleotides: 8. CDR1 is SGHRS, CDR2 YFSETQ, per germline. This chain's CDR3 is CASSWGDRDWETQYF. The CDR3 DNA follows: TGCGCCAGCAGCTGGGGGGACAGGGATTGGGAGACCCAGTACTTC.

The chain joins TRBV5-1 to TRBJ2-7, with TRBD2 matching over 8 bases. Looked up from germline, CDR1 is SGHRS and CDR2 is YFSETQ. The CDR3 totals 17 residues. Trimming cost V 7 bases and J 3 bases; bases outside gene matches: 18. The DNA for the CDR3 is TGCGCCAGCGCCGTTTCCTCCGGGACTAGTCTTATCTACGAGCAGTACTTC. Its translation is CASAVSSGTSLIYEQYF.

The CDR3 DNA follows: TGCGCCAGCAGCCAAGCAAACAATGAGCAGTTCTTC. Translated, it gives CASSQANNEQFF. The chain recombines TRBV4-1 with TRBJ2-1; D unresolved. V lost 1 base, J lost 5 bases, and 3 bases lay in between. Germline V gene lookup returns CDR1 MGHRA and CDR2 YSYEKL. The CDR3 has 12 residues.

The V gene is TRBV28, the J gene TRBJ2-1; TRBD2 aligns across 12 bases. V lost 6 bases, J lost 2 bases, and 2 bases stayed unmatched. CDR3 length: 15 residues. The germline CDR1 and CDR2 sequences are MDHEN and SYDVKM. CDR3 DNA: TGTGCCAGCAGCGCTAGCGGGAGGGCCTACAATGAGCAGTTCTTC. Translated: CASSASGRAYNEQFF.

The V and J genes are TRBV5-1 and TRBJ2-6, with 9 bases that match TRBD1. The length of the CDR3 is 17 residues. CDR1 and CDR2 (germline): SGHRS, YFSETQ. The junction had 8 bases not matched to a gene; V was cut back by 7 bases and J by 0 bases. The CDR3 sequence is CASHAGQGFSGANVLTF. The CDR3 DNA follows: TGCGCCAGCCACGCGGGACAGGGCTTCTCTGGGGCCAACGTCCTGACTTTC. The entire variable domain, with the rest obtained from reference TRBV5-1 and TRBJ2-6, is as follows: KAGVTQTPRYLIKTRGQQVTLSCSPISGHRSVSWYQQTPGQGLQFLFEYFSETQRNKGNFPGRFSGRQFSNSRSEMNVSTLELGDSALYLCASHAGQGFSGANVLTFGAGSRLTVL.

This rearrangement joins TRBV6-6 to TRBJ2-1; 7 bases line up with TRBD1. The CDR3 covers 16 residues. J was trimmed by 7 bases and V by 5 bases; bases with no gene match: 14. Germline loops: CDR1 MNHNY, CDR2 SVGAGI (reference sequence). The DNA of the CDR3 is TGTGCCAGCAGTGCGAAAAGGGGGCTTGGGATAAATGAGCAGTTCTTC. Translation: CASSAKRGLGINEQFF.

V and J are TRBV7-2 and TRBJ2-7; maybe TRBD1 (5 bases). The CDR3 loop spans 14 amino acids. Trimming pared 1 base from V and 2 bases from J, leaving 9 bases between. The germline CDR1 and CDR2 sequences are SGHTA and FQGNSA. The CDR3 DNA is TGTGCCAGCAGCTTAGGGGGCGGCCCCTACGAGCAGTACTTC. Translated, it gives CASSLGGGPYEQYF. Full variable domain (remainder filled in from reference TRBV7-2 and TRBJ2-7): GAGVSQSPSNKVTEKGKDVELRCDPISGHTALYWYRQSLGQGLEFLIYFQGNSAPDKSGLPSDRFSAERTGGSVSTLTIQRTQQEDSAVYLCASSLGGGPYEQYFGPGTRLTVT.

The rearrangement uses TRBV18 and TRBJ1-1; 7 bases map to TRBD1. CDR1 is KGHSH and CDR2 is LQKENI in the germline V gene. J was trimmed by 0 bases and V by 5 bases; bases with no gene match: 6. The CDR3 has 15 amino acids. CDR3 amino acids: CASSSYDRVNTEAFF. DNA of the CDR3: TGTGCCAGCTCATCGTATGACAGGGTGAACACTGAAGCTTTCTTT.

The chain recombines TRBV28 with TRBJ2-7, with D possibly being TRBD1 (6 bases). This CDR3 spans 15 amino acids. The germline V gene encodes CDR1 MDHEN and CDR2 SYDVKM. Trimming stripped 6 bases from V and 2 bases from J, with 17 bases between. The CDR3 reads CASSPGWGRPYEQYF. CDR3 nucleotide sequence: TGTGCCAGCAGCCCCGGCTGGGGGCGCCCCTACGAGCAGTACTTC.